These 7 T cell receptor beta chains came from one sample sequenced in a study of OX40 agonist ivuxolimab in advanced cancers. Assay used: immunoSEQ multiplex PCR; TCRdb lists only in-frame clones, some missing. The data show about 53,000 clones, approximately 91% seen once. The source was CD4+ or CD8+ T cells sorted from blood, collected in a trial of the OX40 agonist ivuxolimab. These receptors were collected from an adult with an advanced solid tumor such as melanoma, head and neck, liver or kidney cancer.

V is TRBV5-3 and J is TRBJ2-5; D possibly corresponds to TRBD1 (6 bases). TRBV5-3 is marked as an open reading frame, function uncertain. The CDR3 consists of 18 residues. V shed 4 bases and J shed 2 bases, with 24 bases lying between them. The DNA of the CDR3 is TGTGCCAGAAGCCCTCATTTTCGACAGGACCTCCATCAAGAGACCCAGTACTTC. It specifies CARSPHFRQDLHQETQYF.

The chain recombines TRBV15 with TRBJ2-7; TRBD1 matches at 8 bases. Germline V CDR1 and CDR2: LNHNV, YYDKDF (reference sequence). V trimming: 3 bases; J trimming: 5 bases; junction bases outside the gene matches: 6. The CDR3 spans 14 residues. This chain's CDR3 is CATSSQGAFDEQYF. CDR3 in DNA: TGTGCCACCAGCAGCCAGGGGGCGTTTGACGAGCAGTACTTC. Based on the CDR3 plus reference TRBV15 and TRBJ2-7, the full variable domain is DAMVIQNPRYQVTQFGKPVTLSCSQTLNHNVMYWYQQKSSQAPKLLFHYYDKDFNNEADTPDNFQSRRPNTSFCFLDIRSPGLGDTAMYLCATSSQGAFDEQYFGPGTRLTVT.

This sequence joins TRBV18 and TRBJ1-4; no reliable D call. The V and J ends lost 4 bases and 0 bases respectively, with 9 bases between them. Germline V gives CDR1 KGHSH, CDR2 LQKENI. The CDR3 has 15 residues. The CDR3 is CASSQSGATNEKLFF. CDR3 DNA sequence: TGTGCCAGCTCACAGAGTGGAGCAACTAATGAAAAACTGTTTTTT.

CDR3 nucleotide sequence: TGCGCCAGCAGCTCGGGACAGCTTCGTGGGAATGAGCAGTTCTTC. Its translation: CASSSGQLRGNEQFF. The chain has TRBV5-1 and TRBJ2-1; 7 bases match TRBD1. The CDR3 runs to 15 residues. Germline values: CDR1 SGHRS, CDR2 YFSETQ. V lost 3 bases, J lost 7 bases, and 10 bases stayed unmatched.

In regard to this clone: The sample has other DNA sequences that encode this CDR3 too. The chain joins TRBV18 to TRBJ2-7; D gene ambiguous. The length of the CDR3 is 12 residues. Deletions cut 2 bases from V and 0 bases from J, with 2 bases between. Germline V gives CDR1 KGHSH, CDR2 LQKENI. Here the CDR3 reads CASSPSSYEQYF. The CDR3, as DNA: TGTGCCAGCTCACCAAGCTCCTACGAGCAGTACTTC.

V usage is TRBV19 and J usage is TRBJ2-1; D not resolved. This CDR3 is 14 amino acids long. CDR1 and CDR2 (germline): LNHDA, SQIVND (reference sequence). Trimming took off 7 bases at V and 1 base at J, with 11 bases between the two ends. Written as DNA, the CDR3 is TGTGCCAGTACCCCGAAGGGTTCCTACAATGAGCAGTTCTTC. Translated: CASTPKGSYNEQFF.

The J gene is TRBJ2-1, the V gene TRBV5-1; tentatively, D is TRBD2 (6 bases). V shed 1 base and J shed 6 bases, with 20 bases lying between them. Germline assignment: CDR1 SGHRS and CDR2 YFSETQ. The CDR3 extends over 17 amino acids. The CDR3 DNA sequence: TGCGCCAGCAGCTTGTTGGCGACGGGAGATCGGATCAATGAGCAGTTCTTC. Translation: CASSLLATGDRINEQFF.